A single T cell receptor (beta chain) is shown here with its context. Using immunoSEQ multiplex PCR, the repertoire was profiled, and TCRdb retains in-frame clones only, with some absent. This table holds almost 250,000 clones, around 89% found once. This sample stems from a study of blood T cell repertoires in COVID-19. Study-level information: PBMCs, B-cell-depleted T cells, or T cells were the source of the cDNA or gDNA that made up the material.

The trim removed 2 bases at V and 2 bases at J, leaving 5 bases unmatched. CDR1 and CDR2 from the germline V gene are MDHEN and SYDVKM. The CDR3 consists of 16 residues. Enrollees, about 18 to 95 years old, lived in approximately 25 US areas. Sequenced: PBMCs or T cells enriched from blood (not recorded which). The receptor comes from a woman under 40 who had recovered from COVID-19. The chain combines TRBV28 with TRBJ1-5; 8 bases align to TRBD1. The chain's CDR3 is CASSLPQGARNQPQHF. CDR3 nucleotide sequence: TGTGCCAGCAGTTTACCCCAGGGGGCTCGCAATCAGCCCCAGCATTTT.